This TCR beta chain appears in the sequencing data of a study of CD8+ T cells in alopecia areata. Study-level information: It was 6 to 18 months of tofacitinib, and then there were 6 months off drug. The study's findings and limits: Tofacitinib yielded significantly lower scalp clonality and fewer expanded CD8+ clones among the top 100. The study found that many expanded lesional clones persisted in scalp and blood during tofacitinib.

Treatment denoted: oral pan-JAK inhibitor, 5-10 mg twice daily. Germline-derived CDR1 and CDR2 are ENHRY and SYGVKD. The junction had 18 bases not matched to a gene; V was cut back by 7 bases and J by 8 bases. The CDR3 has 16 amino acids. This clone appeared a few times. What it binds is not known. Investigators isolated RNA and reverse transcribed it into cDNA to act as the sequencing template. TCRdb's table, derived via immunoSEQ multiplex PCR, lists solely in-frame clones and lacks some. In the table there are roughly 190,000 clones, around 60% of which are singletons. The receptor's source is a human donor with alopecia areata. The chain links TRBV10-3 to TRBJ1-1, with 8 bases lining up with TRBD1. The sequenced sample was CD4+ T cells sorted from blood, obtained at week 4, from a patient treated with tofacitinib. CDR3 nucleotide sequence: TGTGCCATCAAGGACTTGCCCCAGGACAGGGCAAGAGAAGCTTTCTTT. Amino acid sequence: CAIKDLPQDRAREAFF.